Sequencing of this T cell receptor beta chain was carried out in a study of technical replicates of blood from a few donors. The table came from immunoSEQ multiplex PCR; TCRdb's copy has only in-frame clones and leaves some out. Counted here are fewer than 100,000 clones, 75% to 95% occurring once; the ten biggest clones make up around 0.27%. Trimming took 6 bases from V and 7 from J, leaving 14 bases between them. Germline V gives CDR1 ENHRY, CDR2 SYGVKD. The CDR3 is made up of 13 amino acids. This chain connects TRBV10-3 to TRBJ2-3; tentative D call: TRBD1 (6 bases). The sequenced material came from T cells isolated from PBMCs. The clonotype comes from a human donor in good health. The DNA for the CDR3 is TGTGCCATCAGCCCAGAGAGGGGGAATACGCAGTATTTT. It specifies CAISPERGNTQYF.